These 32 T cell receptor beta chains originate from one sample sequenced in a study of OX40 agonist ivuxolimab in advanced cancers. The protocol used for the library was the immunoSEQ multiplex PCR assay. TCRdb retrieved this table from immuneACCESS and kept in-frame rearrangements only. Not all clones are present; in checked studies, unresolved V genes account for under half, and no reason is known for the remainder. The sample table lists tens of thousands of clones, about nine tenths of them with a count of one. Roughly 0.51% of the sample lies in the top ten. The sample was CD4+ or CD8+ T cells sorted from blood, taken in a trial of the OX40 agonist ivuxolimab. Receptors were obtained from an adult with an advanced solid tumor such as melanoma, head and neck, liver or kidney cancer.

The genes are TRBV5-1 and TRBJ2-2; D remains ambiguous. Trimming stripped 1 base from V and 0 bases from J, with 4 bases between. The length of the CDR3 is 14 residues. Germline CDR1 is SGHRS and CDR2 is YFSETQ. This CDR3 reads CASSLYPNTGELFF. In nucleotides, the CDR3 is TGCGCCAGCAGCTTGTACCCGAACACCGGGGAGCTGTTTTTT.

The CDR3 is CAWRVGTPNSPLHF. The DNA of the CDR3 is TGTGCCTGGAGGGTGGGGACACCCAATTCACCCCTCCACTTT. The gene calls are TRBV30 and TRBJ1-6, with D maybe TRBD1 (6 bases). Germline V CDR1 and CDR2: GTSNPN, SVGIG (reference sequence). The CDR3 is 14 amino acids. The ends were cut back, 3 bases at V and 7 bases at J, with 13 bases in the middle.

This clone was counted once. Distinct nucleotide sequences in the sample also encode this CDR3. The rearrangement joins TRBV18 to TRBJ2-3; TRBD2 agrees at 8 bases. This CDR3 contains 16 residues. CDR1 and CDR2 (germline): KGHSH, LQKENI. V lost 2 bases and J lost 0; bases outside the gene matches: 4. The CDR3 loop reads CASSPGLAGSTDTQYF. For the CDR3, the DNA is TGTGCCAGCTCACCAGGCCTAGCGGGCAGCACAGATACGCAGTATTTT.

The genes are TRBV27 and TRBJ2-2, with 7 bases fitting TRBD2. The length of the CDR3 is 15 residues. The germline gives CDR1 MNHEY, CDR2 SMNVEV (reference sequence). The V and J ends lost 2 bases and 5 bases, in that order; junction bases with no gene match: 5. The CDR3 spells CASSLRWEGTGELFF. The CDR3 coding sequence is TGTGCCAGCAGTTTAAGGTGGGAGGGGACCGGGGAGCTGTTTTTT.

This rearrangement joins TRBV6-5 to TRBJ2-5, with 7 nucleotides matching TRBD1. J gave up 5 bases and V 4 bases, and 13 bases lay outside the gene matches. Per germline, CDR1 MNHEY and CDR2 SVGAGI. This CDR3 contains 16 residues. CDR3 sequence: CASSFGEGGRGETQYF. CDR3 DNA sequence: TGTGCCAGCAGTTTTGGTGAAGGGGGCAGAGGGGAGACCCAGTACTTC.

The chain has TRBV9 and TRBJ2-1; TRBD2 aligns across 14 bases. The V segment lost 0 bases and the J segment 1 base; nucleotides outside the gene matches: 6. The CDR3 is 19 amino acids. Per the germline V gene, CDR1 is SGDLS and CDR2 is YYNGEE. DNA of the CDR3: TGTGCCAGCAGCGTAGGACTAGCGGGAGGGCCTGTTTCCTACAATGAGCAGTTCTTC. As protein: CASSVGLAGGPVSYNEQFF.

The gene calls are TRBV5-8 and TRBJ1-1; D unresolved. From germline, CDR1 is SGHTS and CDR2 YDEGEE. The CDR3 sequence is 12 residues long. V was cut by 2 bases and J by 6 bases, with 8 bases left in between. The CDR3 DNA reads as TGTGCCAGCAGCTTCTCTCGATCTGAAGCTTTCTTT. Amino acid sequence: CASSFSRSEAFF.

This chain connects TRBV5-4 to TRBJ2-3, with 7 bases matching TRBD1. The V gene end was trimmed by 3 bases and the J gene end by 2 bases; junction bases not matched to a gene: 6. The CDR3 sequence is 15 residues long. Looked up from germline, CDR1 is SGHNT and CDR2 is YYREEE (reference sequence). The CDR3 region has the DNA TGTGCCAGCAGCTCGAAGACAGGGCCCACAGATACGCAGTATTTT. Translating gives CASSSKTGPTDTQYF.

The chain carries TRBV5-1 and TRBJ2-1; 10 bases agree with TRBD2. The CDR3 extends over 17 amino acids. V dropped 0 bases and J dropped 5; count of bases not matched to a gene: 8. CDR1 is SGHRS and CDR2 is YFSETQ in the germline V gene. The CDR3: CASSLGASGRDNNEQFF. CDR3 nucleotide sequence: TGCGCCAGCAGCTTGGGGGCAAGCGGGAGGGACAACAATGAGCAGTTCTTC.

CDR3 residues: CASSFDRASYNEQFF. DNA of the CDR3: TGTGCCAGCAGCTTCGACAGGGCCTCCTACAATGAGCAGTTCTTC. The V gene is TRBV5-6, the J gene TRBJ2-1; the match to TRBD1 covers 7 bases. The CDR3 sequence is 15 residues long. Germline values: CDR1 SGHDT, CDR2 YYEEEE. Unmatched junction bases numbered 2, after V lost 2 bases and J lost 0 bases.

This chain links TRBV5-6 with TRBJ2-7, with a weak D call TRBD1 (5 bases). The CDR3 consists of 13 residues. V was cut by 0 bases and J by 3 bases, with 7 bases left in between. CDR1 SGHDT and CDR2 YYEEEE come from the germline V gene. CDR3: CASSLGRDYEQYF. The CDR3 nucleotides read TGTGCCAGCAGCTTGGGCAGGGACTACGAGCAGTACTTC.

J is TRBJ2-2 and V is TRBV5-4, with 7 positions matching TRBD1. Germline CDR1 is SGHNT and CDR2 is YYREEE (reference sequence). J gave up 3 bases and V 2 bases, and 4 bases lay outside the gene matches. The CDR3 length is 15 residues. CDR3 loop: CASSFRGRHTGELFF. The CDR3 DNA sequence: TGTGCCAGCAGCTTTAGGGGGCGTCACACCGGGGAGCTGTTTTTT.

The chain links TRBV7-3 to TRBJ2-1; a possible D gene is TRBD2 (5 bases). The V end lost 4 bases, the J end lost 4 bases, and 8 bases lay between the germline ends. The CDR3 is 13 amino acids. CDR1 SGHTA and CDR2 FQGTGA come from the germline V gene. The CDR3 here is CASSSGNYNEQFF. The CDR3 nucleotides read TGTGCCAGCAGCTCCGGGAATTACAATGAGCAGTTCTTC.

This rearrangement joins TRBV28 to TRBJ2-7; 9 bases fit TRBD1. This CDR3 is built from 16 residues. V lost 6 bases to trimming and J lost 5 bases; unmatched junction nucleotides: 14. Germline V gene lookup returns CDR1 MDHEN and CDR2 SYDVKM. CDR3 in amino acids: CASSDPGTGKIHEQYF. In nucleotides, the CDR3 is TGTGCCAGCAGCGATCCCGGGACAGGGAAAATCCACGAGCAGTACTTC.

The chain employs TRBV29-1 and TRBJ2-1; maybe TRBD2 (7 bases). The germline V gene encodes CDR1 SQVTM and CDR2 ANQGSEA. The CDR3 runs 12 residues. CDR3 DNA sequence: TGCTCACACGTGGGGGGGCTCGATGAGCAGTTCTTC. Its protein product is CSHVGGLDEQFF.

The CDR3 is CASSTLAGETQYF. The CDR3 DNA is TGTGCCAGCAGCACTCTAGCGGGAGAGACCCAGTACTTC. The chain has TRBV7-6 and TRBJ2-5; 8 positions match TRBD2. The CDR3 loop spans 13 amino acids. Trimming took 5 bases from V and 4 from J; bases not matched to a gene: 3. Germline V CDR1 and CDR2: SGHVS, FNYEAQ.

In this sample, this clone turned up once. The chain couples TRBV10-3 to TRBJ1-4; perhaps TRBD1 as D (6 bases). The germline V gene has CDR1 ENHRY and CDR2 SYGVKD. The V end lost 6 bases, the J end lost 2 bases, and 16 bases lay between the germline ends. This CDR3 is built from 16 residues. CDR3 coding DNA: TGTGCCATCAGCCAATCTTGGACAGTTACTAATGAAAAACTGTTTTTT. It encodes CAISQSWTVTNEKLFF.

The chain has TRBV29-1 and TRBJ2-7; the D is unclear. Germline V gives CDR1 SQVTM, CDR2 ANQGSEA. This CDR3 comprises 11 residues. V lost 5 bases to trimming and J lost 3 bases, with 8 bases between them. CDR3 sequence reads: CSVRQDYEQYF. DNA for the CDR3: TGCAGCGTTCGGCAGGACTACGAGCAGTACTTC.

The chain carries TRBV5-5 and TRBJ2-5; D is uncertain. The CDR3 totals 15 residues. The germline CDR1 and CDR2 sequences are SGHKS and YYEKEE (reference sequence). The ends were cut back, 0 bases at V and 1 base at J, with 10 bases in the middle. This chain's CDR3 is CASSLARWGQETQYF. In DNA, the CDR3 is TGTGCCAGCAGCTTGGCCCGATGGGGCCAAGAGACCCAGTACTTC.

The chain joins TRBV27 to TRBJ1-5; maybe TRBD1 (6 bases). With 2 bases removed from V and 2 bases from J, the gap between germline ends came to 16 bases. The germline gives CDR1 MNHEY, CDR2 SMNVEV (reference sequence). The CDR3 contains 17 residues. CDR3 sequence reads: CASSLRGGGLRNQPQHF. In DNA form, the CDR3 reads TGTGCCAGCAGTTTACGTGGGGGGGGGCTTCGCAATCAGCCCCAGCATTTT.

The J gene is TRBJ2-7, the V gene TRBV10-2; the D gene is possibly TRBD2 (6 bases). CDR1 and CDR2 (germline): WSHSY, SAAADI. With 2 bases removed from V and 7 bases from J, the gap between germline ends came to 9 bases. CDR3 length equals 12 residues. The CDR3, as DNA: TGCGCCAGCAGTGAGACCGGAGGGGAGCAGTACTTC. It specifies CASSETGGEQYF.

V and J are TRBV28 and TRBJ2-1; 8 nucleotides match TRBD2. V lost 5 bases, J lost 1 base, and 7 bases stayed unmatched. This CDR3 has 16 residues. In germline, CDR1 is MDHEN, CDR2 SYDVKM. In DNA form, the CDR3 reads TGTGCCAGCAGTCGGACTAGCTTCCGATCCTACAATGAGCAGTTCTTC. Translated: CASSRTSFRSYNEQFF.

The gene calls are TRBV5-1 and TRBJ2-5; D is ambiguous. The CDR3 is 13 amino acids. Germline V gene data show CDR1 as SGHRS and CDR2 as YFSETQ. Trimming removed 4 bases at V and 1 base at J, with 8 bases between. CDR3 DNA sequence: TGCGCCAGCAGCCACCTACCCCAAGAGACCCAGTACTTC. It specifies CASSHLPQETQYF.

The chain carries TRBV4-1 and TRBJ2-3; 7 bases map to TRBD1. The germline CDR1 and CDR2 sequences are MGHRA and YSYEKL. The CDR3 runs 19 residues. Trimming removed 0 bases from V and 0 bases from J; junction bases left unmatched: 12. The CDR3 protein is CASSQDRGQAGGSTDTQYF. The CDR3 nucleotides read TGCGCCAGCAGCCAAGATAGGGGGCAGGCAGGCGGGAGCACAGATACGCAGTATTTT.

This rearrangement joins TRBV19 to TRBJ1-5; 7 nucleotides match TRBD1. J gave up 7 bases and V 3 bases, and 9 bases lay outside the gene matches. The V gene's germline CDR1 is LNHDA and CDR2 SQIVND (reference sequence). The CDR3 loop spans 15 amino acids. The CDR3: CASSMGKGAGQPQHF. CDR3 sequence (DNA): TGTGCCAGTAGTATGGGTAAGGGGGCCGGGCAGCCCCAGCATTTT.

As DNA, the CDR3 is TGCAGCGTTGAAGTCGACCGACAGGTTAATGAAAAACTGTTTTTT. Protein: CSVEVDRQVNEKLFF. The genes are TRBV29-1 and TRBJ1-4; a weak D match, TRBD1 (6 bases). The ends were cut back, 1 base at V and 4 bases at J, with 13 bases in the middle. CDR3 length equals 15 residues. Germline-derived CDR1 and CDR2 are SQVTM and ANQGSEA.

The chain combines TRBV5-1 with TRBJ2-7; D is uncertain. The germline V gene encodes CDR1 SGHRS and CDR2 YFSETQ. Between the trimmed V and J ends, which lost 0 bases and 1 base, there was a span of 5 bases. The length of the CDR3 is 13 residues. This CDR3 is CASSLVQSYEQYF. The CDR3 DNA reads TGCGCCAGCAGCTTGGTACAGTCCTACGAGCAGTACTTC.

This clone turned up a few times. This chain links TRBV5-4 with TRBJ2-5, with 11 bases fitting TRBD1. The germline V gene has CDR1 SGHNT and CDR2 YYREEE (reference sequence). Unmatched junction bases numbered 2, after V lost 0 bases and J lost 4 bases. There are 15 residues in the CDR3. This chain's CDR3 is CASSLVGQGGETQYF. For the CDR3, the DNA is TGTGCCAGCAGCTTGGTGGGACAGGGGGGAGAGACCCAGTACTTC. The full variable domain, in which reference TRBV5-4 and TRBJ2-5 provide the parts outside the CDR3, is ETGVTQSPTHLIKTRGQQVTLRCSSQSGHNTVSWYQQALGQGPQFIFQYYREEENGRGNFPPRFSGLQFPNYSSELNVNALELDDSALYLCASSLVGQGGETQYFGPGTRLLVL.

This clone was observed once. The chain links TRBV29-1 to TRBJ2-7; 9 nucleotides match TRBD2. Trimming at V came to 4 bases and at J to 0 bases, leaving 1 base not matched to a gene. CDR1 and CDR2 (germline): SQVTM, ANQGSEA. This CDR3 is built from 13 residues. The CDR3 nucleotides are TGCAGCGTTGGGCGGGAGGGCTCCTACGAGCAGTACTTC. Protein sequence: CSVGREGSYEQYF.

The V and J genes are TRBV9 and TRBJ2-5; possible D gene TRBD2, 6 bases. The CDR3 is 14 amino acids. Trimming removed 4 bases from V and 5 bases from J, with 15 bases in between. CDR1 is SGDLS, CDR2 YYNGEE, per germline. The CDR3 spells CASSKWGEWETQYF. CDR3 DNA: TGTGCCAGCAGCAAGTGGGGGGAGTGGGAGACCCAGTACTTC.

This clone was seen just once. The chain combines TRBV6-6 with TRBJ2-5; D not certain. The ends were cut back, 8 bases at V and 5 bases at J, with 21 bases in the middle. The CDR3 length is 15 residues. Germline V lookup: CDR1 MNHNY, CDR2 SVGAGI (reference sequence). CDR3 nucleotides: TGTGCCAGCGCACCACCAATTTCGAATATGGAGACCCAGTACTTC. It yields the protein CASAPPISNMETQYF.

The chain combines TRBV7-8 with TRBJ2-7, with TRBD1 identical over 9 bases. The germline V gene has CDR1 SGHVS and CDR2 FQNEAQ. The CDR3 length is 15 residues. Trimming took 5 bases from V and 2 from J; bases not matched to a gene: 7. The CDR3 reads CASSLRTGDPYEQYF. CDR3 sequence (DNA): TGTGCCAGCAGCCTAAGGACAGGGGACCCCTACGAGCAGTACTTC.